A single sample is the source of the 29 T cell receptor beta chains below, sequenced in a study of blood T cell repertoires in COVID-19. Sequencing was performed with immunoSEQ multiplex PCR; in TCRdb, only in-frame clones are kept and a portion is missing. The table has about 240,000 clones, around 79% seen once. Sequencing was performed on peripheral blood. The origin of the receptors is a woman at least 80 years old with acute or convalescent COVID-19.

There are a few counts of this clone. The V call is TRBV5-6, the J call TRBJ2-6; D is unresolved. This CDR3 is built from 16 residues. Per germline, CDR1 SGHDT and CDR2 YYEEEE. Trimming cost V 0 bases and J 2 bases, with 9 bases left between them. The CDR3 spells CASSLVRYTGANVLTF. The CDR3 DNA is TGTGCCAGCAGCTTGGTCCGGTATACTGGGGCCAACGTCCTGACTTTC.

Worth noting for this clone: The sample holds other DNA sequences that translate to the same CDR3. The V and J genes are TRBV3-1 (or the pseudogene TRBV3-2) and TRBJ1-1; TRBD1 aligns across 10 bases. Germline trimming cut 4 bases from V and 1 base from J; bases unmatched to any gene: 0. Germline V lookup: CDR1 LGHDT, CDR2 YNNKEL (reference sequence). The CDR3 totals 14 residues. The CDR3 sequence: CASSRQGANTEAFF. The CDR3 DNA sequence: TGTGCCAGCAGCCGACAGGGGGCGAACACTGAAGCTTTCTTT.

This chain connects TRBV14 to TRBJ1-4; tentatively, D is TRBD1 (5 bases). The length of the CDR3 is 14 residues. Germline assignment: CDR1 SGHDN and CDR2 FVKESK. V gave up 4 bases and J gave up 7 bases, with 13 bases separating them. The CDR3 loop is CASSRGGSGEKLFF. CDR3 sequence (DNA): TGTGCCAGCAGCCGGGGGGGTTCGGGTGAAAAACTGTTTTTT. Based on the CDR3 plus reference TRBV14 and TRBJ1-4, the full variable domain is EAGVTQFPSHSVIEKGQTVTLRCDPISGHDNLYWYRRVMGKEIKFLLHFVKESKQDESGMPNNRFLAERTGGTYSTLKVQPAELEDSGVYFCASSRGGSGEKLFFGSGTQLSVL.

This clone was seen a handful of times. Other nucleotide sequences from this sample produce the same CDR3. The chain joins TRBV3-1 (or the pseudogene TRBV3-2) to TRBJ1-2, with 10 bases fitting TRBD1. The CDR3 runs to 14 residues. The J segment lost 8 bases and the V segment lost 2 bases, leaving 5 bases of the junction unmatched. Germline V gives CDR1 LGHDT, CDR2 YNNKEL (reference sequence). The CDR3 spells CASSQRQGAGGYTF. In DNA, the CDR3 is TGTGCCAGCAGCCAAAGACAGGGGGCGGGAGGCTACACCTTC.

The genes are TRBV30 and TRBJ1-2, with no clear D. This CDR3 has 12 amino acids. Germline-derived CDR1 and CDR2 are GTSNPN and SVGIG (reference sequence). V lost 0 bases to trimming and J lost 6 bases, with 8 bases between them. This CDR3 reads CAWSVGQHGYTF. The CDR3 nucleotides are TGTGCCTGGAGTGTTGGGCAGCATGGCTACACCTTC.

The chain combines TRBV18 with TRBJ2-3; 14 bases map to TRBD2. The CDR3 spans 18 residues. With V trimmed by 5 bases and J by 1 base, 8 bases remained unmatched. Per germline, CDR1 KGHSH and CDR2 LQKENI. The DNA for the CDR3 is TGTGCCAGCTCATCCACCGGGACTAGCGGGAGCGGCACAGATACGCAGTATTTT. This encodes CASSSTGTSGSGTDTQYF.

This chain links TRBV2 with TRBJ1-5; 12 nucleotides match TRBD1. The CDR3 covers 15 residues. V lost 6 bases and J lost 6; bases outside the gene matches: 6. Germline V gene lookup returns CDR1 SNHLY and CDR2 FYNNEI. The CDR3 here is CASRGTGGIGQPQHF. CDR3 nucleotides: TGTGCCAGCAGAGGGACAGGGGGCATAGGTCAGCCCCAGCATTTT.

The chain joins TRBV5-1 to TRBJ1-6; D remains ambiguous. Trimming took 0 bases from V and 10 from J, leaving 8 bases between them. This CDR3 comprises 13 residues. Germline values: CDR1 SGHRS, CDR2 YFSETQ. The CDR3 bases are TGCGCCAGCAGCTTGGGAGGGCTATCACCCCTCCACTTT. Translated, it gives CASSLGGLSPLHF. The full variable domain, its missing parts supplied by reference TRBV5-1 and TRBJ1-6, is KAGVTQTPRYLIKTRGQQVTLSCSPISGHRSVSWYQQTPGQGLQFLFEYFSETQRNKGNFPGRFSGRQFSNSRSEMNVSTLELGDSALYLCASSLGGLSPLHFGNGTRLTVT.

V is TRBV9 and J is TRBJ2-1; 11 bases line up with TRBD2. The J segment lost 7 bases and the V segment lost 1 base, leaving 7 bases of the junction unmatched. The CDR3 is 16 residues long. Germline-derived CDR1 and CDR2 are SGDLS and YYNGEE. The CDR3 DNA is TGTGCCAGCAGCGTAATTAGCGGGGGGGCCGGAAATGAGCAGTTCTTC. This gives the protein CASSVISGGAGNEQFF.

J is TRBJ1-5 and V is TRBV7-8; the D is unclear. In germline, CDR1 is SGHVS, CDR2 FQNEAQ. The CDR3 consists of 17 residues. V lost 5 bases and J lost 4, with 21 bases in between. The CDR3 region is CASSQRRILVLNQPQHF. The CDR3 bases are TGTGCCAGCAGCCAGCGTAGAATCCTGGTCCTGAATCAGCCCCAGCATTTT.

With regard to this clone: One junction end disagrees with the germline gene, perhaps due to a read error. The chain joins TRBV7-3 to TRBJ2-3, with TRBD2 matching 9 bases. The V gene's germline CDR1 is SGHTA and CDR2 FQGTGA. The length of the CDR3 is 15 residues. CDR3 sequence reads: CASSLTSGGSVTQYF. CDR3 in DNA: TGTGCCAGCAGCCTAACGAGCGGGGGGTCTGTTACGCAGTATTTT.

The V and J genes are TRBV21-1 and TRBJ2-2; the D call in the table, TRBD1, was not verified against the DNA. TRBV21-1 is labeled a pseudogene. This CDR3 is built from 17 residues. In DNA, the CDR3 is TGTGCCAGCAGCAAAAGGGGGGACAGGGAGCGCACCGGGGAGCTGTTTTTT. This codes for CASSKRGDRERTGELFF.

This chain joins TRBV19 and TRBJ1-2; no clear D. V was shortened by 3 bases and J by 4 bases, with 15 bases between the two germline ends. The V gene's germline CDR1 is LNHDA and CDR2 SQIVND (reference sequence). The CDR3 contains 15 residues. The CDR3 loop is CASSISRGSGYGYTF. In DNA form, the CDR3 reads TGTGCCAGTAGTATTTCTCGGGGTTCGGGCTATGGCTACACCTTC.

As DNA, the CDR3 is TGTGCCAGCAGGGAACAGGGGTCGCGGGGCTACACCTTC. This gives the protein CASREQGSRGYTF. This rearrangement joins TRBV6-4 to TRBJ1-2; 7 bases are a match to TRBD1. Germline CDR1 reads MRHNA; CDR2 reads SNTAGT. V lost 6 bases to trimming and J lost 8 bases; unmatched junction nucleotides: 9. CDR3 length equals 13 residues.

This clone has more than one count but fewer than ten. This chain links TRBV18 with TRBJ2-5; TRBD1 matches 9 bases. The CDR3 sequence is 16 residues long. The germline V gene has CDR1 KGHSH and CDR2 LQKENI. J lost 4 bases, V lost 1 base, and 7 bases had no gene match. The CDR3 coding sequence is TGTGCCAGCTCACCACGGGGACAGGGATGGGGAGAGACCCAGTACTTC. Translation gives CASSPRGQGWGETQYF.

This clone was seen only a few times. This chain links TRBV6-5 with TRBJ1-4; 7 bases agree with TRBD1. Trimming took 5 bases from V and 4 from J; bases not matched to a gene: 7. The germline V gene encodes CDR1 MNHEY and CDR2 SVGAGI. CDR3 length: 15 residues. The CDR3 DNA reads as TGTGCCAGCAGTAGAGACAGGGATGATAATGAAAAACTGTTTTTT. This codes for CASSRDRDDNEKLFF.

J is TRBJ1-6 and V is TRBV6-5; D may be TRBD1 (6 bases). CDR1 is MNHEY, CDR2 SVGAGI, per germline. The CDR3 sequence is 16 residues long. The germline V and J ends were trimmed by 2 bases and 5 bases, with 13 bases remaining between them. CDR3 region: CASSYAKGTNNSPLHF. The CDR3 DNA reads as TGTGCCAGCAGTTACGCGAAGGGGACAAATAATTCACCCCTCCACTTT.

This clone was counted a single time. The chain is built from TRBV5-1 and TRBJ2-7; 9 positions match TRBD1. V shed 4 bases and J 5 bases; nucleotides not matched to a gene: 7. The CDR3 contains 14 residues. CDR1 is SGHRS and CDR2 is YFSETQ in the germline V gene. The CDR3 nucleotides are TGCGCCAGCAGCCCGGGGACAGGGTGGGACGAGCAGTACTTC. This sequence encodes CASSPGTGWDEQYF.

The table lists this clone with a few counts. This sequence joins TRBV5-5 and TRBJ1-2; no clear D gene. The V end lost 2 bases, the J end lost 2 bases, and 13 bases lay between the germline ends. The CDR3 contains 15 residues. Germline assignment: CDR1 SGHKS and CDR2 YYEKEE (reference sequence). The CDR3 DNA follows: TGTGCCAGCAGCTTCGATCACGGGGTAAACTATGGCTACACCTTC. Translating it yields CASSFDHGVNYGYTF.

This chain links TRBV2 with TRBJ1-3; no clear D gene. The CDR3 has 14 amino acids. Deletions cut 7 bases from V and 2 bases from J, with 12 bases between. Per the germline V gene, CDR1 is SNHLY and CDR2 is FYNNEI. DNA for the CDR3: TGTGCCAGCAACCCCCCCGGTGCTGGAAACACCATATATTTT. As protein: CASNPPGAGNTIYF. The entire variable domain, with the rest obtained from reference TRBV2 and TRBJ1-3, is as follows: EPEVTQTPSHQVTQMGQEVILRCVPISNHLYFYWYRQILGQKVEFLVSFYNNEISEKSEIFDDQFSVERPDGSNFTLKIRSTKLEDSAMYFCASNPPGAGNTIYFGEGSWLTVV.

The J gene is TRBJ2-5, the V gene TRBV5-4; 15 bases map to TRBD2. The trim removed 0 bases at V and 0 bases at J, leaving 3 bases unmatched. Per the germline V gene, CDR1 is SGHNT and CDR2 is YYREEE (reference sequence). The CDR3 totals 18 residues. CDR3: CASSLGGTSGRYQETQYF. The CDR3 DNA is TGTGCCAGCAGCTTGGGAGGGACTAGCGGGAGGTACCAAGAGACCCAGTACTTC.

This clone was counted between two and nine times. The chain links TRBV5-1 to TRBJ1-2; D gene uncertain. V was shortened by 0 bases and J by 7 bases, with 13 bases between the two germline ends. CDR3 length: 14 amino acids. Germline V CDR1 and CDR2: SGHRS, YFSETQ. This chain's CDR3 is CASSLGGSGLGYTF. The CDR3 DNA reads as TGCGCCAGCAGCTTGGGGGGAAGCGGGCTTGGCTACACCTTC.

The CDR3 DNA sequence: TGTGCCAGCAGCCAAACAGGGTTGGGTTATGGCTACACCTTC. Protein sequence: CASSQTGLGYGYTF. The gene calls are TRBV3-1 (or the pseudogene TRBV3-2) and TRBJ1-2; the D gene is possibly TRBD1 (6 bases). This CDR3 is built from 14 residues. Germline lookup yields CDR1 LGHDT and CDR2 YNNKEL (reference sequence). Trimming left V 2 bases short and J 5 bases short, with 12 bases between.

In this sample, this clone turned up once. One end of the junction is discordant with germline, which a read error may explain. Other DNA sequences in this sample translate to the same CDR3. This sequence joins TRBV7-2 and TRBJ1-3; D is undetermined. In germline, CDR1 is SGHTA, CDR2 FQGNSA. This CDR3 comprises 12 residues. In DNA, the CDR3 is TGTGCCAGCAGCTTCGGCAGGAACACTATATATTTT. Its protein product is CASSFGRNTIYF.

V usage is TRBV5-1 and J usage is TRBJ2-1; D gene uncertain. Germline V gene lookup returns CDR1 SGHRS and CDR2 YFSETQ. The V and J ends lost 0 bases and 9 bases respectively, with 16 bases between them. This CDR3 region has 15 residues. DNA of the CDR3: TGCGCCAGCAGCTTGGGACATGTGGGTGAAAGTGAGCAGTTCTTC. Protein: CASSLGHVGESEQFF.

Only a few counts were recorded for this clone. CDR3: CSASSGVTYEQYF. CDR3 nucleotides: TGCAGTGCTAGTTCCGGGGTAACCTACGAGCAGTACTTC. This chain uses TRBV20-1 with TRBJ2-7, with D tentatively TRBD2 (5 bases). With 3 bases removed from V and 2 bases from J, the gap between germline ends came to 11 bases. CDR1 is DFQATT and CDR2 is SNEGSKA in the germline V gene (reference sequence). The CDR3 has 13 residues.

The chain employs TRBV6-5 and TRBJ2-3; D gene unclear. V was clipped by 4 bases and J by 2 bases, with 13 bases between them. Germline V CDR1 and CDR2: MNHEY, SVGAGI. This CDR3 has 15 amino acids. CDR3 sequence: CASSLSRIPTDTQYF. The CDR3 DNA reads TGTGCCAGCAGTTTGTCGAGGATTCCCACAGATACGCAGTATTTT.

This chain connects TRBV19 to TRBJ2-3; D possibly corresponds to TRBD2 (6 bases). V was cut by 6 bases and J by 2 bases, with 12 bases left in between. Germline V CDR1 and CDR2: LNHDA, SQIVND (reference sequence). This CDR3 has 14 residues. CDR3 region: CASRLGGTTDTQYF. In DNA, the CDR3 is TGTGCCAGTAGGTTGGGGGGAACCACAGATACGCAGTATTTT.

This clone was recorded a few times. Other nucleotide sequences in the sample specify the same CDR3. The chain joins TRBV6-5 to TRBJ1-3, with D unclear. CDR3 length: 14 residues. Looked up from germline, CDR1 is MNHEY and CDR2 is SVGAGI. Trimming took 2 bases from V and 0 from J, leaving 5 bases between them. The CDR3 here is CASSYGSSGNTIYF. Written as DNA, the CDR3 is TGTGCCAGCAGTTACGGGAGCTCTGGAAACACCATATATTTT.